This T cell receptor (beta chain) was retrieved from a study of blood T cell repertoires in COVID-19 (dated by TCRdb to 2018 to 2020). Study-level background: Collaborator samples came from the United States, Italy and Spain and covered acute and convalescent phases of COVID-19. The material from the prospective study consisted of cDNA or gDNA derived from T cells, B-cell-depleted T cells, or PBMCs. The dataset comprised deeply sampled blood TCRbeta repertoires from subjects exposed to, actively infected with, or recovered from COVID-19. The repertoires were released in a freely available public database intended as a resource for research on the immune response to SARS-CoV-2. The samples were drawn from the first 160 participants of the ongoing ImmuneRACE study and from over 950 subjects provided by 6 global collaborators. The sample metadata nearly always contained a de-identified subject ID, COVID-19 status, age in years and sex. Where available, HLA class I and class II types were obtained from metadata supplied by the sample provider rather than from assay-based typing. Findings and caveats that apply to the study as a whole: The quantity of clinical and demographic metadata differed by source and by participant and was supplied without curation.

TCRbeta CDR3 regions were amplified from genomic DNA using the immunoSEQ Assay, a bias-controlled multiplex PCR. The source study handled its data this way. The number of nucleated cells in each sample was estimated by amplification of reference gene primers within the assay. Sequence reads were collapsed and filtered to measure the absolute abundance of every unique TCRbeta CDR3 rearrangement. For each sample, productive Simpson clonality was calculated by taking the square root of Simpson's diversity index across productive rearrangements. Not all clones reach the TCRdb copy of this immuneACCESS table, which keeps in-frame sequences only. Checked studies attribute under half of the gap to unresolved V genes and leave the rest unexplained. That table is the source of V, J and clone size, and D and trimming were worked out from the DNA. The sample data list a few hundred thousand clones, and around 87% of these were observed just once. The ten largest clones represent around 1.9% of the sample.

As regards this clone: Its antigen is not yet known. Base qualities are not at hand, and no much larger clone is one base apart.

In the prospective study, participants were about 18 to 100 years old, resided in fewer than 25 geographic areas of the United States, and were enrolled through a virtual design. In the prospective study, cohorts were assigned on the basis of participant-reported clinical history obtained from a screening survey and a study questionnaire. For ImmuneRACE Cohort 3, a participant was defined as recovered based on two consecutive negative NP/OP PCR tests, clearance by a healthcare professional, or resolution of symptoms. Each participant in the prospective study had whole blood, serum and a nasopharyngeal or oropharyngeal swab collected by mobile phlebotomists. Over a 2-month period, participants in the prospective study had the option of providing additional blood draws and questionnaires. Before DNA extraction, blood samples from the prospective study were shipped at room temperature or frozen. This TCR derives from a woman aged 40 to 50 who had recovered from COVID-19. Sample: PBMCs or T cells enriched from blood (not recorded which).

CDR3 sequence: CSVEEATGSRTDTQYF. The DNA is as follows: TGCAGCGTTGAAGAGGCGACAGGTTCCCGCACAGATACGCAGTATTTT. The rearrangement joined TRBV29-1 to TRBJ2-3, with TRBD1 as a weak D call on 6 bases. In the germline V gene, CDR1 corresponds to SQVTM and CDR2 to ANQGSEA. The CDR3, from cysteine to phenylalanine, totals 16 residues. Of the read, only the CDR3 DNA is kept; its 48 bases are in frame from base 1. V is cut by 0 bases and J by 1 base, and the space between the germline ends is 14 bases.